This record looks at one T cell receptor beta chain sequence and its context. Its antigen is not known. This CDR3 is 16 amino acids long. CDR1 is MRHNA, CDR2 SNTAGT, per germline. Trimming cost V 1 base and J 0 bases, with 10 bases left between them. Produced via immunoSEQ multiplex PCR; TCRdb's table is partial and in-frame only. Among tens of thousands of clones listed, around 87% were seen once. The sample originates from a study of graft-versus-host responses after intestinal transplantation. The sequences come from unstimulated CD8+ T cells sorted from spleen or lymph node cells, collected before transplant. The receptor was isolated from a human donor who was the organ donor for an intestinal transplant. This sequence joins TRBV6-4 and TRBJ2-1; D uncertain. The CDR3 is CASSDLASSSYNEQFF. CDR3 bases: TGTGCCAGCAGTGACTTGGCTTCCAGCTCCTACAATGAGCAGTTCTTC.